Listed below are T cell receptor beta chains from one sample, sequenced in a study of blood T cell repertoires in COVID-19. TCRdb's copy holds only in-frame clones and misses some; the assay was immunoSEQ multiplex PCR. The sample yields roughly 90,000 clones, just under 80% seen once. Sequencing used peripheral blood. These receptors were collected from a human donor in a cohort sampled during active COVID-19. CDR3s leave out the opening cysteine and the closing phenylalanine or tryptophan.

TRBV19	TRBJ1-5	ASRPQGSRRNQPQH
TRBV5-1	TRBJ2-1	ASWEGGNDNEQF
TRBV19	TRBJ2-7	ASSRAGQGGYEQY
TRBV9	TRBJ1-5	ASSATGSLPQH
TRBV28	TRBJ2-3	ASSLRLAGDTQY
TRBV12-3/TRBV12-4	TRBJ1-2	ASSQGITGGYT
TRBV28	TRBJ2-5	ASTPGQGPSKETQY
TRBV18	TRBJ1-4	ASSPGGGNEKLF
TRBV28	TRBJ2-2	ASSATGTGNTGELF
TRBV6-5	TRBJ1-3	ASRDRGGGNTIY
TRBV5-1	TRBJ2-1	ASSSQGANNEQF
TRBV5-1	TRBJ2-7	ASSLGLAGVGRTYEQY
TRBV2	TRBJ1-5	ASRKTGFSNQPQH
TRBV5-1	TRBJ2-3	ASSLGSGRGSDTQY
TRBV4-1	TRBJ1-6	ASSQSGNGGDSPLH
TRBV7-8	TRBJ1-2	ASSLAGTPNYGYT
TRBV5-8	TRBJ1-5	ASSSERLNQPQH
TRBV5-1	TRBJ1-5	ASSPLPGITQPQH
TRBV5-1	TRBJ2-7	ASSLERSSYEQY
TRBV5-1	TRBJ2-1	ASSSQGTSGLNEQF
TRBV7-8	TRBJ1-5	ASNPLGQGNQPQH
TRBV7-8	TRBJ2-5	ASSLTGLNQETQY
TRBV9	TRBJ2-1	ASSVDGNGYNEQF
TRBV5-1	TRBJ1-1	ASSLIGQNTEAF
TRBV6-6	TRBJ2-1	ASSSVLEGGEQF
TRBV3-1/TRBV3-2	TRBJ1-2	ASSQASGGSYGYT
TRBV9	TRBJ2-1	ASSVGGGRGSNEQF
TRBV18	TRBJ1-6	ASSLSSTGDSPLH
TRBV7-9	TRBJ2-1	ASSFGYNEQF
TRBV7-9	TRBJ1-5	ASSSTLNQPQH
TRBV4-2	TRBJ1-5	ASSQVGDRGQQPQH
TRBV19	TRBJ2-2	ASSIDVAGGGTGELF
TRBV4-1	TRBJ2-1	ASSPLGNEQF
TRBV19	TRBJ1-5	ASSLQSNQPQH
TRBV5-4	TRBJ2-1	ASSLDHFNNEQF
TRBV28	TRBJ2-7	ASSGGLSRRYEQY
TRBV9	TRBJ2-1	ASSPTTSGLYNEQF
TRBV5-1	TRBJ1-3	ASSLGDRGNTIY
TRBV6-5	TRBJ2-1	ASSLKREGWHEQF
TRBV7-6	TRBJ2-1	ASSTAGTNPSEQF
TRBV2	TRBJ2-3	ASSEVAGGHTDTQY
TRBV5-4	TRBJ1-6	ASSTGTASPLH
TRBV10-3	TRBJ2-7	AISDPPGDEQY
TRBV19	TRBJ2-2	ASNAQLGVGGELF
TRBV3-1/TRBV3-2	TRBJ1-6	ASSTSEVYNSPLH
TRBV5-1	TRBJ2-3	ASSLGQGIRDTQY